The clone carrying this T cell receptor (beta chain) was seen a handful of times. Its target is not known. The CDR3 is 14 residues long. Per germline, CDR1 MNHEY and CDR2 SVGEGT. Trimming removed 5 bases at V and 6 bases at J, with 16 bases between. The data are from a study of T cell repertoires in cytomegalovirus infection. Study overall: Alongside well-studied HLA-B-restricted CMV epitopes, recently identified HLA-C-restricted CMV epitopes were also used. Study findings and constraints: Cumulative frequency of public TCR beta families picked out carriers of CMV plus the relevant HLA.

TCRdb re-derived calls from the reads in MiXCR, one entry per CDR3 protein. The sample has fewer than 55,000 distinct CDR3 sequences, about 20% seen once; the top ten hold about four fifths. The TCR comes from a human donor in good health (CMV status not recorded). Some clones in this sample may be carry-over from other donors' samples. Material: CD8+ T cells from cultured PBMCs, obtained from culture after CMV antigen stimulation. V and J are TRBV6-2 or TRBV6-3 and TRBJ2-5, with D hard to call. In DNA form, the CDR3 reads TGTGCCAGCAGTCCCCGTGGCCCGAAACAGACCCAGTACTTC. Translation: CASSPRGPKQTQYF.